The clone carrying this T cell receptor (beta chain) was counted a few times. The antigen is not known. These data belong to a study of molecular identifiers for immune sequencing clone quantification. In the study overall: Four of five splits of RNA from roughly 20,000 or 100,000 naive CD8 cells were sequenced in replicates.

For bulk TCR libraries, previously described methods and listed TCR primers were used. TCRdb reprocessed the PCR reads with MiXCR, giving one entry per CDR3 protein. The sample includes 85,000 to 90,000 distinct CDR3 sequences, approximately 23% seen only once; the top ten take about 0.8%. This CDR3 is 15 amino acids long. With 6 bases clipped from V and 3 bases from J, the junction kept 5 bases outside the gene matches. Germline loops: CDR1 MDHEN, CDR2 SYDVKM. Study outcomes and limitations: Over 97% of effector molecules, yet under 1% of naive-cell molecules, were held by clones above 20 RNA copies. Among 920,000 or so naive cells, as was reported, spiked Jurkat TCR RNA from one cell was detectable.

The sample was naive CD8+ T cells from blood, with Jurkat cell RNA spiked in. Subset defined: FACS-sorted CD8+CD4-CCR7+CD45RA+ naive T cells. The receptor's source is a human donor in good health. Some libraries in this study had Jurkat cell RNA spiked in. The chain recombines TRBV28 with TRBJ2-7; TRBD2 matches at 13 bases. In DNA, the CDR3 is TGTGCCAGCAGACTAGCGGGAGGGCCGGTCTACGAGCAGTACTTC. Amino acid sequence: CASRLAGGPVYEQYF.